One and the same sample provided the 3 T cell receptor beta chains below, sequenced in a study of cytomegalovirus exposure and HLA in healthy donors. 13 Jbeta primers and 60 Vbeta primers were used for the PCR. The method was immunoSEQ multiplex PCR; TCRdb's version includes in-frame clones alone and lacks a portion of them. The sample lists 150,000 to 200,000 clones; roughly 87% were seen once. Sequencing was done on a sample of PBMCs. The receptors originated from a girl under three years old in good health and CMV-seronegative.

This clone was seen once. The chain recombines TRBV5-1 with TRBJ2-7; D might be TRBD2 (6 bases). CDR3 length equals 12 residues. Germline V gene lookup returns CDR1 SGHRS and CDR2 YFSETQ. V lost 5 bases to trimming and J lost 6 bases, with 12 bases between them. CDR3: CASSPDGGEQYF. In nucleotides, the CDR3 is TGCGCCAGCAGTCCGGACGGGGGCGAGCAGTACTTC.

The sample holds a few counts of this clone. This chain joins TRBV6-1 and TRBJ1-5; 12 bases map to TRBD1. J lost 7 bases, V lost 6 bases, and 7 bases had no gene match. Germline V gives CDR1 MNHNS, CDR2 SASEGT. There are 15 residues in the CDR3. The CDR3 DNA reads TGTGCCAGCAGCTCCGGGACAGGGGGCGGGCAGCCCCAGCATTTT. It encodes CASSSGTGGGQPQHF.

This chain links TRBV20-1 with TRBJ1-2, with a weak D call TRBD1 (5 bases). Germline values: CDR1 DFQATT, CDR2 SNEGSKA (reference sequence). The CDR3 runs 11 residues. The V end was cut by 6 bases, the J end by 6 bases, with 11 bases between. CDR3 loop: CSAGTAHGYTF. CDR3 DNA: TGCAGTGCGGGGACTGCACATGGCTACACCTTC.